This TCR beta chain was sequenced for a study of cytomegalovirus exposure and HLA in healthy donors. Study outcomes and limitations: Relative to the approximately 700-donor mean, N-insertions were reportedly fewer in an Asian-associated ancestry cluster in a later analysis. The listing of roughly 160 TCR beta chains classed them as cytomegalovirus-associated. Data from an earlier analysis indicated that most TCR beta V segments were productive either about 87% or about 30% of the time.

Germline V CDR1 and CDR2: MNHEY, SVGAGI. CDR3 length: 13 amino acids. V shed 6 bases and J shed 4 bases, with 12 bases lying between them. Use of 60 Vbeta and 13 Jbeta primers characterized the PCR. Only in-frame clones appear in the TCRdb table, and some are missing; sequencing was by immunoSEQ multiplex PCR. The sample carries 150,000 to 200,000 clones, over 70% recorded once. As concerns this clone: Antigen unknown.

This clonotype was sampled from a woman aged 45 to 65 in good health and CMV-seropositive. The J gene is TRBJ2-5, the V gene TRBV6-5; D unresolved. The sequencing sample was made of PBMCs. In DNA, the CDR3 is TGTGCCAGCAGGCCTACTACCACAGAGACCCAGTACTTC. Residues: CASRPTTTETQYF.